This T cell receptor (beta chain) was recorded in a study of regulatory T cells in long-lasting Graves disease. The study, taken as a whole, reports: Fewer public clonotypes were shared by new patients (around 970) than by persistent patients (approximately 2,700).

Comment on this clonotype: Antigen unknown. A clone one base away is much larger, so this may be a read error.

Construction of TCR beta libraries relied on iRepertoire HTBI primers and on Arm-PCR targeting CDR3 regions. TCRdb recomputed calls from the multiplex PCR reads with MiXCR, one row per CDR3 protein. The sample records 400,000 to 450,000 distinct CDR3 sequences, less than 25% being singletons. Time point given: persistent/refractory GD, antithyroid drugs over 5 years with positive TRAb. Isolated PBMC RNA provided the starting material for the TCR library. Patients came through an endocrinology department, and that department was in Xi'an, China. Sample: peripheral blood mononuclear cells (PBMCs), taken when the disease was refractory, from a patient treated with antithyroid drugs. The clonotype was recovered from a female donor with Graves disease.

The CDR3 sequence is CASSLGVTPYEQYF. The CDR3 bases are TGCGCCAGCAGCTTGGGCGTTACCCCCTACGAGCAGTACTTC. The chain combines TRBV5-1 with TRBJ2-7; no reliable D call. V shed 0 bases and J shed 2 bases, with 9 bases lying between them. The CDR3 sequence is 14 residues long. Germline V lookup: CDR1 SGHRS, CDR2 YFSETQ. The whole variable domain, filled in from reference TRBV5-1 and TRBJ2-7, reads KAGVTQTPRYLIKTRGQQVTLSCSPISGHRSVSWYQQTPGQGLQFLFEYFSETQRNKGNFPGRFSGRQFSNSRSEMNVSTLELGDSALYLCASSLGVTPYEQYFGPGTRLTVT.